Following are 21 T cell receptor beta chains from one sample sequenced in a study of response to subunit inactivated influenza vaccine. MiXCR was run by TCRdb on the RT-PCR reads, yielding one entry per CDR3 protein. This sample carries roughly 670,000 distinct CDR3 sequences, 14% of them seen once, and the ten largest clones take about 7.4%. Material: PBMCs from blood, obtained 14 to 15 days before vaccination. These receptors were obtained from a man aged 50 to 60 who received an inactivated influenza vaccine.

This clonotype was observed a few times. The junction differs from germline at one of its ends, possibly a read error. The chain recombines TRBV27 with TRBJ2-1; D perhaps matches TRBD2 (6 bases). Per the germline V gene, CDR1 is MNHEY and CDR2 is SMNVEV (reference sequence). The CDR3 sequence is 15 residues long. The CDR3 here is CTSSSLCGGYNEQFF. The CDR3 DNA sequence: TGCACCAGCAGTTCATTGTGCGGAGGGTACAATGAGCAGTTCTTC.

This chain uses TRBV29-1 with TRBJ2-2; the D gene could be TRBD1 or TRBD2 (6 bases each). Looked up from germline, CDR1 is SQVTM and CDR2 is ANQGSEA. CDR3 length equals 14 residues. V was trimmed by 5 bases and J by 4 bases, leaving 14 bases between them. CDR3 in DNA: TGCAGCGTTAAGGGGGGAAGGGGCACCGGGGAGCTGTTTTTT. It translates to CSVKGGRGTGELFF.

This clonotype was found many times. In nucleotides, the CDR3 is TGTGCCAGCAGTTACTTAGCGGCTAGCGGGAGCTCCTACAATGAGCAGTTCTTC. This translates into CASSYLAASGSSYNEQFF. The chain uses TRBV6-2 or TRBV6-3 and TRBJ2-1; 10 bases map to TRBD2. There are 18 residues in the CDR3. Losses at the gene ends were 1 base for V and 0 bases for J; bases not matched to a gene: 6. Looked up from germline, CDR1 is MNHEY and CDR2 is SVGEGT.

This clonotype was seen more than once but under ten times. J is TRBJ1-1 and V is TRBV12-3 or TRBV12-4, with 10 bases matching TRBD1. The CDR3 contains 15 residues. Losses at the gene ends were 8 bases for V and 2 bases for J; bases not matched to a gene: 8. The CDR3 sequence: CASCKRTGGNTEAFF. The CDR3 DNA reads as TGTGCCAGCTGCAAAAGGACAGGGGGAAACACTGAAGCTTTCTTT.

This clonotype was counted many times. The CDR3, as DNA: TGTGCCAGCGCTAATTACAATGAGCAGTTCTTC. Its protein is CASANYNEQFF. The chain recombines TRBV11-2 with TRBJ2-1; unclear D gene. V was pared by 8 bases and J by 4 bases, with 6 bases between. Germline loops: CDR1 SGHAT, CDR2 FQNNGV. The length of the CDR3 is 11 residues.

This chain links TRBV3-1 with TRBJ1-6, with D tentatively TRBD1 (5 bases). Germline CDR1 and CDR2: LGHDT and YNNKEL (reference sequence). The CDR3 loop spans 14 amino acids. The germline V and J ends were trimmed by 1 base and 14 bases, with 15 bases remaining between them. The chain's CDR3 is CASSQVGDGDTLHF. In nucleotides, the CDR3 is TGTGCCAGCAGCCAAGTCGGGGACGGCGACACCCTCCACTTT. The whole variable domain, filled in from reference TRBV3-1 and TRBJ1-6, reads DTAVSQTPKYLVTQMGNDKSIKCEQNLGHDTMYWYKQDSKKFLKIMFSYNNKELIINETVPNRFSPKSPDKAHLNLHINSLELGDSAVYFCASSQVGDGDTLHFGNGTRLTVT.

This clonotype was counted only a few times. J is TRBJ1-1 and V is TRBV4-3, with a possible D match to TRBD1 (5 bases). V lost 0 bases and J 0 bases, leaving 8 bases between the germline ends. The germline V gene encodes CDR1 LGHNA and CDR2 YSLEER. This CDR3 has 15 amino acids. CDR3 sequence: CASSQEAGLNTEAFF. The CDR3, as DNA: TGCGCCAGCAGCCAAGAGGCAGGGTTGAACACTGAAGCTTTCTTT.

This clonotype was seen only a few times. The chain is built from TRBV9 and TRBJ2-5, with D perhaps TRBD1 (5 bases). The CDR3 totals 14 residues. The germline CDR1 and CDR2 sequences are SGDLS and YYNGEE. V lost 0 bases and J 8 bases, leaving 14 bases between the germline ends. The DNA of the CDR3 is TGTGCCAGCAGCGTAGAAACAGGTGCTGCAACCCAGTACTTC. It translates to CASSVETGAATQYF.

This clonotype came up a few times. The CDR3 spells CASSLALGDNEQFF. CDR3 in DNA: TGTGCCAGCAGCTTAGCATTAGGGGACAATGAGCAGTTCTTC. The chain is built from TRBV7-6 and TRBJ2-1; the D gene is possibly TRBD1 (5 bases). Germline V gene lookup returns CDR1 SGHVS and CDR2 FNYEAQ. The CDR3 is 14 amino acids. The V and J ends lost 0 bases and 5 bases respectively, with 8 bases between them.

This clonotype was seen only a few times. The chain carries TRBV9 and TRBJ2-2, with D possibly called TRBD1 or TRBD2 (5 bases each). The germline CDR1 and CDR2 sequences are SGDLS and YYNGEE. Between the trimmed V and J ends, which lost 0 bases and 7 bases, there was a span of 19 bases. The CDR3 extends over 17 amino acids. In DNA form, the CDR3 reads TGTGCCAGCAGCGTAGCTTGGGATGGGGGAGTTGACGGGGAGCTGTTTTTT. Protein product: CASSVAWDGGVDGELFF.

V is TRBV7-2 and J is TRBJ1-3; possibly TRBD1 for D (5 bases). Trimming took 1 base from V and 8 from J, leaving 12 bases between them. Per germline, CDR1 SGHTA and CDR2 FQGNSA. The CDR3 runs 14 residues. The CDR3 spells CASSLEAGLDTIYF. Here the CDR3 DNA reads TGTGCCAGCAGCTTAGAGGCAGGGTTGGACACCATATATTTT.

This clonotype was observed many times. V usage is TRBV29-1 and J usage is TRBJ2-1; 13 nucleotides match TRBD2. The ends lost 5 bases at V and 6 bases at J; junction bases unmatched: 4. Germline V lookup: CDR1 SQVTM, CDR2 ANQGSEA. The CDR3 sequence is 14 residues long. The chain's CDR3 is CSVSRTSGSNEQFF. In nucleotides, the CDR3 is TGCAGCGTTTCGAGGACTAGCGGGAGCAATGAGCAGTTCTTC.

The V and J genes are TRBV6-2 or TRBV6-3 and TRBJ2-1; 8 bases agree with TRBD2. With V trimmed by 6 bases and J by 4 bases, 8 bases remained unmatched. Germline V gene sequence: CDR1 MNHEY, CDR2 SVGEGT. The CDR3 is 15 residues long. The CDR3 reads CASRPSGRQYNEQFF. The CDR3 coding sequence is TGTGCCAGCAGGCCTAGCGGGCGACAGTACAATGAGCAGTTCTTC.

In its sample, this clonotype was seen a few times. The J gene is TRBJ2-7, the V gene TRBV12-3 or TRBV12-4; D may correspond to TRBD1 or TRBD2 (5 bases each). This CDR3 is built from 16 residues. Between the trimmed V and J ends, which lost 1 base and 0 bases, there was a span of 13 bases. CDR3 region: CASSLEGRRSSYEQYF. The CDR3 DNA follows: TGTGCCAGCAGTTTAGAGGGACGCCGGAGCTCCTACGAGCAGTACTTC.

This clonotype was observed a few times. The CDR3: CASSQVIQGLAYEQYF. The CDR3 region has the DNA TGCGCCAGCAGCCAAGTAATACAGGGTCTGGCCTACGAGCAGTACTTC. The V gene is TRBV4-1, the J gene TRBJ2-7; D may be TRBD1 (6 bases). The germline V and J ends were trimmed by 1 base and 2 bases, with 15 bases remaining between them. Germline V gives CDR1 MGHRA, CDR2 YSYEKL. The CDR3 sequence is 16 residues long.

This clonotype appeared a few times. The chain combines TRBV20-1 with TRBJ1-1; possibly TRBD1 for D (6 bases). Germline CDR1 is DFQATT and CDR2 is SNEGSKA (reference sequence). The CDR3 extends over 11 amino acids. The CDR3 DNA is TGCACCGCAAGGGGGGGCACTGAAGCTTTCTTT. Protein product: CTARGGTEAFF.

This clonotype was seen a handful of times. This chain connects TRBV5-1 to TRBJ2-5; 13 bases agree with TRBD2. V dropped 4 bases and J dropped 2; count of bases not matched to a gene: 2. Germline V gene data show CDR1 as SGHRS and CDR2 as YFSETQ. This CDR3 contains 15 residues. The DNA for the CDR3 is TGCGCCAGCAGCGAGACTAGCGGGGGGCAAGAGACCCAGTACTTC. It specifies CASSETSGGQETQYF. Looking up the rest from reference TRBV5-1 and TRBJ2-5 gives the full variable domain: KAGVTQTPRYLIKTRGQQVTLSCSPISGHRSVSWYQQTPGQGLQFLFEYFSETQRNKGNFPGRFSGRQFSNSRSEMNVSTLELGDSALYLCASSETSGGQETQYFGPGTRLLVL.

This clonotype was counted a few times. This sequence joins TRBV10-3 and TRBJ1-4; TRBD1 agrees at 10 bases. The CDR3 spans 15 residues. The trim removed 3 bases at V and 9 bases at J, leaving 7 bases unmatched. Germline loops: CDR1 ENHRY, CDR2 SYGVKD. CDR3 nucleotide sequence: TGTGCCATCAGTGAAAAGACAGGGGGCATGCAAAAACTGTTTTTT. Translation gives CAISEKTGGMQKLFF.

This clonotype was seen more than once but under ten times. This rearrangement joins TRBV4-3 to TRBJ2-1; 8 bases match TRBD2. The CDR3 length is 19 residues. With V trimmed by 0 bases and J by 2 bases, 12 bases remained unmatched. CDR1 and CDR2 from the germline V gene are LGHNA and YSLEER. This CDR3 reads CASSQEGTIRGGPYNEQFF. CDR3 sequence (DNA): TGCGCCAGCAGCCAAGAGGGGACCATACGGGGGGGCCCCTACAATGAGCAGTTCTTC.

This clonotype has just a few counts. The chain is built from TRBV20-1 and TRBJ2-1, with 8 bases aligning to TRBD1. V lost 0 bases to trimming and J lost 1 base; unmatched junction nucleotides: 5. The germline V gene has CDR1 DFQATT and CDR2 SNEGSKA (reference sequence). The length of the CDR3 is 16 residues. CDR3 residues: CSARDPTGGSYNEQFF. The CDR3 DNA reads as TGCAGTGCTAGAGATCCAACAGGGGGGTCCTACAATGAGCAGTTCTTC.

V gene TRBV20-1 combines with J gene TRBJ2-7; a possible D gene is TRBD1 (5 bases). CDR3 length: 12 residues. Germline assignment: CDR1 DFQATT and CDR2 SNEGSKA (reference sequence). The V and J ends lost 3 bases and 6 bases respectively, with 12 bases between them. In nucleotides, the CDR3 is TGCAGTGCTAGTCGCAGGGTGGGCGAGCAGTACTTC. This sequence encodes CSASRRVGEQYF.